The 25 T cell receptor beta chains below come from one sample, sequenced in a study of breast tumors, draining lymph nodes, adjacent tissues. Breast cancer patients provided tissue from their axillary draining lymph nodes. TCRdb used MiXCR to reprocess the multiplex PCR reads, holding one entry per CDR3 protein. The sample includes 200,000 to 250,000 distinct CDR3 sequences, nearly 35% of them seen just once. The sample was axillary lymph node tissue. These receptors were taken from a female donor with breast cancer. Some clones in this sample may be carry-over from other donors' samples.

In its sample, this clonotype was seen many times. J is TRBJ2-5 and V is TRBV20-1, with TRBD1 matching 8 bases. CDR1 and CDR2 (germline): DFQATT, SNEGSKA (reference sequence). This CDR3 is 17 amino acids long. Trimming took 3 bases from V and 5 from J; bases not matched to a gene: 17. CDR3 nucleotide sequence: TGCAGTGCTAGGAGGCAGGGGGCGCTTTTATTCAGGGAGACCCAGTACTTC. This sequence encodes CSARRQGALLFRETQYF.

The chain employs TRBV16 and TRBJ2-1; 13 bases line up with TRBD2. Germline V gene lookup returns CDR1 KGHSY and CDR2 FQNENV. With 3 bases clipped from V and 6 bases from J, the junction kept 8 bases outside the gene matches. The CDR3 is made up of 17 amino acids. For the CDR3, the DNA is TGTGCCAGCAGCCATTCGACTAGCGGGAGGCTGGGCAATGAGCAGTTCTTC. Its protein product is CASSHSTSGRLGNEQFF.

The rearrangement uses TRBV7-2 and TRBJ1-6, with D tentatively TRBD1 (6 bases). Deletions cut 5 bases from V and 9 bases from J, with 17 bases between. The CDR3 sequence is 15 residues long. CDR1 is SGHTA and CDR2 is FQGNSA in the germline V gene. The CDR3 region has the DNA TGTGCCAGCAGCGAAAGGGCAGGGGTTTTTTCACCCCTCCACTTT. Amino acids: CASSERAGVFSPLHF.

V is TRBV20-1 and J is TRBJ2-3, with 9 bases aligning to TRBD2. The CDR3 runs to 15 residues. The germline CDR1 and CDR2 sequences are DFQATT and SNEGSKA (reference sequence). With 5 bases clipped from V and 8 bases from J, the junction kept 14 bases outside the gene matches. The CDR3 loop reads CSALAPSGASGTQYF. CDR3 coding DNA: TGCAGTGCTCTAGCCCCTAGCGGGGCATCAGGTACGCAGTATTTT.

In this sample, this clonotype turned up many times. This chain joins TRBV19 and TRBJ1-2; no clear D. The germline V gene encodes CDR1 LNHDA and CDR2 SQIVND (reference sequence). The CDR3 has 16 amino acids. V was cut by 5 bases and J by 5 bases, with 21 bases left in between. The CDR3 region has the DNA TGTGCCAGTAGTTTCAACTCCGGTTGGGCCAGATATGGCTACACCTTC. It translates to CASSFNSGWARYGYTF. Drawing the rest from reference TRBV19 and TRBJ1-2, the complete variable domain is DGGITQSPKYLFRKEGQNVTLSCEQNLNHDAMYWYRQDPGQGLRLIYYSQIVNDFQKGDIAEGYSVSREKKESFPLTVTSAQKNPTAFYLCASSFNSGWARYGYTFGSGTRLTVV.

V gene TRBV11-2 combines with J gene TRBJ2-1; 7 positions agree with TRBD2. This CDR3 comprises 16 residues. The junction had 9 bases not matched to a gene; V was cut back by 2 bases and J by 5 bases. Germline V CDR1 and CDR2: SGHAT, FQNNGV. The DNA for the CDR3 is TGTGCCAGCAGCTTAACGGGCGGGAGAGGCCACAATGAGCAGTTCTTC. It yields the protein CASSLTGGRGHNEQFF.

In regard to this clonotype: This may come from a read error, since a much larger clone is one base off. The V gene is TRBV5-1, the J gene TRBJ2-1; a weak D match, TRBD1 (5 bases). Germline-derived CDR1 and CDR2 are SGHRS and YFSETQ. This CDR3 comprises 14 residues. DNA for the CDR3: TGCGCCAGCGGCTTGGTGGGGCCAACCAATGAGCAGTTCTTC. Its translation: CASGLVGPTNEQFF.

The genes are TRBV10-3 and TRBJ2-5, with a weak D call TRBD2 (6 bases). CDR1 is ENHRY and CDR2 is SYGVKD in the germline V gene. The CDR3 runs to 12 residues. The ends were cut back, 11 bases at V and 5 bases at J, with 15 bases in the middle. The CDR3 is CASSPGVETQYF. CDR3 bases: TGTGCCTCCTCTCCGGGGGTTGAGACCCAGTACTTC.

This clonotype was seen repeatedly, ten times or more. The CDR3 DNA reads TGCAGTGCTAGAAGTCTAGGCGGGAGGTTACAAGAGACCCAGTACTTC. This translates into CSARSLGGRLQETQYF. V is TRBV20-1 and J is TRBJ2-5; 8 nucleotides align to TRBD2. Germline V gene sequence: CDR1 DFQATT, CDR2 SNEGSKA (reference sequence). The junction had 10 bases not matched to a gene; V was cut back by 2 bases and J by 2 bases. This CDR3 has 16 residues.

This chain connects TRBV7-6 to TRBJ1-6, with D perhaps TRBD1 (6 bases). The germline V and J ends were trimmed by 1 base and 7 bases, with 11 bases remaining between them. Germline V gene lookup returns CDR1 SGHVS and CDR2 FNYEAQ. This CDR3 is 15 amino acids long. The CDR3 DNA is TGTGCCAGCAGCTTAGGCGGGGGGCTAAATTCACCCCTCCACTTT. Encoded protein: CASSLGGGLNSPLHF.

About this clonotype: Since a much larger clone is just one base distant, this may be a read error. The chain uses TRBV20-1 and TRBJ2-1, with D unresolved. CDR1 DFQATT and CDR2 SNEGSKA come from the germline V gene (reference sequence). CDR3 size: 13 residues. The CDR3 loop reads CSAVDPWQNAQFF. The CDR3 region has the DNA TGCAGTGCTGTCGACCCGTGGCAAAATGCGCAGTTCTTC.

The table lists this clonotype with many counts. The CDR3 DNA is TGTGCCAGCAGCTTAGGCAGGGGGTACGAGCAGTACTTC. Translated: CASSLGRGYEQYF. The V call is TRBV11-2, the J call TRBJ2-7; 7 bases fit TRBD1. From germline, CDR1 is SGHAT and CDR2 FQNNGV. The CDR3 is made up of 13 amino acids. J lost 4 bases, V lost 1 base, and 1 base had no gene match.

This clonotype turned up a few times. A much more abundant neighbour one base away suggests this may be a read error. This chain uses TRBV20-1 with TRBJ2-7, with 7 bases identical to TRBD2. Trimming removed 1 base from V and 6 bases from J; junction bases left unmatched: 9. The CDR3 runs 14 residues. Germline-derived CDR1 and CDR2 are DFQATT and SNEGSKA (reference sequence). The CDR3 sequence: CSARVPAGMTEQYF. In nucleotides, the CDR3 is TGCAGTGCTAGAGTGCCAGCGGGGATGACCGAGCAGTACTTC.

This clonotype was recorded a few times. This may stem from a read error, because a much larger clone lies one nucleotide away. The CDR3 loop reads CASSGDFEPYNEPFF. CDR3 sequence (DNA): TGTGCCAGCAGCGGAGACTTCGAGCCCTACAATGAGCCGTTCTTC. V usage is TRBV9 and J usage is TRBJ2-1, with D unresolved. The length of the CDR3 is 15 residues. Per germline, CDR1 SGDLS and CDR2 YYNGEE.

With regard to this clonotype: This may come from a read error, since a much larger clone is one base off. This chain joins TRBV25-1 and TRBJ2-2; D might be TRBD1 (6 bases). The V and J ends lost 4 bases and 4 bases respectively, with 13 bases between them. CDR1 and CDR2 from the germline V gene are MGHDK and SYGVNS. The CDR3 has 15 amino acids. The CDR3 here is CASSAMGAVTGELFF. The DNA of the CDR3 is TGTGCCAGCAGTGCCATGGGGGCGGTCACCGGGGAGCTGTTTTTT. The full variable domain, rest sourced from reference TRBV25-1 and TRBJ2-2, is EADIYQTPRYLVIGTGKKITLECSQTMGHDKMYWYQQDPGMELHLIHYSYGVNSTEKGDLSSESTVSRIRTEHFPLTLESARPSHTSQYLCASSAMGAVTGELFFGEGSRLTVL.

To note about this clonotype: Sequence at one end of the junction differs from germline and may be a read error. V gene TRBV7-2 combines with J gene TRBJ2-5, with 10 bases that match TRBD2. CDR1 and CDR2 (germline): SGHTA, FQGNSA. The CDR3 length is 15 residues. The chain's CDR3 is CANSWTSGPKETQHF. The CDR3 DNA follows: TGTGCCAACAGCTGGACTAGCGGTCCTAAAGAGACCCAGCACTTC. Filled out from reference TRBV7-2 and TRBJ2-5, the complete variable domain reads GAGVSQSPSNKVTEKGKDVELRCDPISGHTALYWYRQSLGQGLEFLIYFQGNSAPDKSGLPSDRFSAERTGGSVSTLTIQRTQQEDSAVYLCANSWTSGPKETQHFGPGTRLLVL.

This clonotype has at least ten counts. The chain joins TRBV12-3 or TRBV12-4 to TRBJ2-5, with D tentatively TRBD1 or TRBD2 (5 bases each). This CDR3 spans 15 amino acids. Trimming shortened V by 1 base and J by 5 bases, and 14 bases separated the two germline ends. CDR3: CASSLVQGVDETQYF. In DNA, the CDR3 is TGTGCCAGCAGTTTAGTGCAGGGAGTGGATGAGACCCAGTACTTC.

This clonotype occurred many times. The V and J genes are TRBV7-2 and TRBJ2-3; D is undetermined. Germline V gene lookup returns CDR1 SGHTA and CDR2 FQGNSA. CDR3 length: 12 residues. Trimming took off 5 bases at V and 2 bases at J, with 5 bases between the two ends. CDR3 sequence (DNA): TGTGCCAGCAGCCGTTACACAGATACGCAGTATTTT. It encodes CASSRYTDTQYF.

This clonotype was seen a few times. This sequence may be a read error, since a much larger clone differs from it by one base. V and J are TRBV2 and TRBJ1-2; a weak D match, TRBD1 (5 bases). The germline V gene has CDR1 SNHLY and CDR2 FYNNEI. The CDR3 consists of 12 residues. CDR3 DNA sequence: TGTGCCAGCACGGGGGTGGGCTATGGCTGCACCTTC. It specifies CASTGVGYGCTF. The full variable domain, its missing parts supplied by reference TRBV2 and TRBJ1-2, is EPEVTQTPSHQVTQMGQEVILRCVPISNHLYFYWYRQILGQKVEFLVSFYNNEISEKSEIFDDQFSVERPDGSNFTLKIRSTKLEDSAMYFCASTGVGYGCTFGSGTRLTVV.

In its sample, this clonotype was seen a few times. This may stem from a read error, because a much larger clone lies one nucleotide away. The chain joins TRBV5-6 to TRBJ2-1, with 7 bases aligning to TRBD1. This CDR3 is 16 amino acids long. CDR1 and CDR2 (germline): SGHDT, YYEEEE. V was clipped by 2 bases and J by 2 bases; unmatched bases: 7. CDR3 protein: CASSFDRARTYNEQFF. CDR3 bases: TGTGCCAGCAGCTTCGACAGGGCTAGAACCTACAATGAGCAGTTCTTC.

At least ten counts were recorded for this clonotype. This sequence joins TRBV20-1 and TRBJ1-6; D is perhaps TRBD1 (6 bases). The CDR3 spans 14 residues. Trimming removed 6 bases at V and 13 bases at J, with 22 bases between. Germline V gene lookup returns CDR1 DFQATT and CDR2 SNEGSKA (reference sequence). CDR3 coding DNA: TGCAGTGCGCCCACCGCGGTACAGGGAACGCCCCTCCACTTT. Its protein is CSAPTAVQGTPLHF.

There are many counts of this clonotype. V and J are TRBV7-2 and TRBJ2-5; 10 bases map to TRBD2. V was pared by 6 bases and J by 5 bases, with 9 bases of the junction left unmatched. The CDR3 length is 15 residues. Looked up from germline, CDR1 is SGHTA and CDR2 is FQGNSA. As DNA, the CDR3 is TGTGCCAGCAGTACTGGACTAGCGGTGGGGGAGACCCAGTACTTC. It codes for CASSTGLAVGETQYF.

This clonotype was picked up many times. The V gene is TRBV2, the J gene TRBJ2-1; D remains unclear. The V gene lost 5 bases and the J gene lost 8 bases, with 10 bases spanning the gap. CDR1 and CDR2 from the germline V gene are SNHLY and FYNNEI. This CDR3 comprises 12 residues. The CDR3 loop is CASSLVRDEQFF. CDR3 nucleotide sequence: TGTGCCAGCAGTCTCGTTAGGGATGAGCAGTTCTTC.

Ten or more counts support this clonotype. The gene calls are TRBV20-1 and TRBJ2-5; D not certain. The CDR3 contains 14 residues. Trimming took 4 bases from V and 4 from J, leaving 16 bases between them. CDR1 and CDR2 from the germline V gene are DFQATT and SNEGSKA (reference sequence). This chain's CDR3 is CSAKWHGGRETQYF. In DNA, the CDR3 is TGCAGTGCTAAATGGCACGGTGGTCGAGAGACCCAGTACTTC.

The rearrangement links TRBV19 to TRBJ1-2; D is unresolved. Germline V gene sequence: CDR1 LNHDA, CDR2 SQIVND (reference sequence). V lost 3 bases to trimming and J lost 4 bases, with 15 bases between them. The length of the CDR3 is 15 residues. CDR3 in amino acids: CASSMSGRAFYGYTF. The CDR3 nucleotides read TGTGCCAGTAGTATGAGCGGGAGAGCGTTCTATGGCTACACCTTC.